The 8 T cell receptor beta chains below were found in one sample sequenced in a study of blood T cell repertoires in COVID-19. TCRdb's copy holds only in-frame clones and misses some; the assay was immunoSEQ multiplex PCR. The sample shows hundreds of thousands of clones, 85% to 90% of them seen only once. The material sequenced was peripheral blood. Every receptor here comes from a woman under 40 with acute or convalescent COVID-19.

This clone was found once. J is TRBJ2-2 and V is TRBV4-1, with D tentatively TRBD1 (5 bases). Germline CDR1 is MGHRA and CDR2 is YSYEKL. The V end was cut by 6 bases, the J end by 4 bases, with 18 bases between. The CDR3 contains 16 residues. CDR3: CASSRAQGMSTGELFF. The CDR3 DNA is TGCGCCAGCAGTCGCGCCCAGGGCATGAGCACCGGGGAGCTGTTTTTT.

Details on this clone: This CDR3 is also generated by other DNA sequences in the sample. CDR3: CASSGGLTQETQYF. DNA for the CDR3: TGTGCCAGCAGCGGGGGACTAACCCAAGAGACCCAGTACTTC. The genes are TRBV9 and TRBJ2-5, with 7 positions matching TRBD2. Looked up from germline, CDR1 is SGDLS and CDR2 is YYNGEE. The CDR3 length is 14 residues. V was pared by 3 bases and J by 1 base, with 3 bases of the junction left unmatched.

This clone was picked up a small number of times. This chain uses TRBV7-3 with TRBJ2-1, with TRBD2 matching 13 bases. This CDR3 is built from 14 residues. CDR1 SGHTA and CDR2 FQGTGA come from the germline V gene. V shed 5 bases and J 9 bases; nucleotides not matched to a gene: 4. CDR3 nucleotide sequence: TGTGCCAGCAGCCTAAGACTAGCGGGGGGTGAGCAGTTCTTC. It codes for CASSLRLAGGEQFF. Full variable domain (remainder filled in from reference TRBV7-3 and TRBJ2-1): GAGVSQTPSNKVTEKGKYVELRCDPISGHTALYWYRQSLGQGPEFLIYFQGTGAADDSGLPNDRFFAVRPEGSVSTLKIQRTERGDSAVYLCASSLRLAGGEQFFGPGTRLTVL.

The chain couples TRBV6-5 to TRBJ2-7; 8 bases agree with TRBD2. Germline V lookup: CDR1 MNHEY, CDR2 SVGAGI. The V and J ends lost 2 bases and 6 bases, in that order; junction bases with no gene match: 6. The CDR3 runs 14 residues. The CDR3, as DNA: TGTGCCAGCAGTTACGGTCGGGGGGGGCGCGAGCAGTACTTC. Encoded protein: CASSYGRGGREQYF.

The chain couples TRBV7-2 to TRBJ2-5, with 8 bases identical to TRBD2. The ends lost 4 bases at V and 2 bases at J; junction bases unmatched: 3. The CDR3 is 14 amino acids. Germline-derived CDR1 and CDR2 are SGHTA and FQGNSA. The CDR3 nucleotides are TGTGCCAGCAGCTCCGGACTAGCTCAAGAGACCCAGTACTTC. Amino acids: CASSSGLAQETQYF.

This chain connects TRBV5-4 to TRBJ2-3; TRBD2 is a possible D gene (6 bases). Germline V CDR1 and CDR2: SGHNT, YYREEE (reference sequence). Trimming shortened V by 5 bases and J by 6 bases, and 16 bases separated the two germline ends. This CDR3 is built from 14 residues. CDR3 protein: CASRSTSRSDTQYF. CDR3 DNA: TGTGCCAGCAGGTCGACTAGTCGGTCGGATACGCAGTATTTT.

As DNA, the CDR3 is TGCGCCAGCAGTCACCCGGAGGGCGGGAGGCTCTACGAGCAGTACTTC. The encoded protein is CASSHPEGGRLYEQYF. The chain joins TRBV23-1 to TRBJ2-7; 8 bases agree with TRBD2. TRBV23-1 is filed as an ORF, its function uncertain. V dropped 3 bases and J dropped 3; count of bases not matched to a gene: 10. CDR3 length equals 16 residues.

Of note for this clone: This CDR3 is also generated by other DNA sequences in the sample. This chain links TRBV7-8 with TRBJ1-1, with 7 bases that match TRBD1. The CDR3 has 14 amino acids. CDR1 is SGHVS, CDR2 FQNEAQ, per germline. V lost 5 bases, J lost 0 bases, and 3 bases stayed unmatched. The CDR3 reads CASSRGTVNTEAFF. CDR3 DNA sequence: TGTGCCAGCAGCCGTGGGACAGTGAACACTGAAGCTTTCTTT. The whole variable domain, remainder taken from reference TRBV7-8 and TRBJ1-1, is GAGVSQSPRYKVAKRGQDVALRCDPISGHVSLFWYQQALGQGPEFLTYFQNEAQLDKSGLPSDRFFAERPEGSVSTLKIQRTQQEDSAVYLCASSRGTVNTEAFFGQGTRLTVV.